The TCR beta chain described here comes from a study of blood T cell repertoires in COVID-19. Overall study: The United States, Italy and Spain were the sources of the acute and convalescent COVID-19 samples.

Per the study methods: Amplified reference gene primers provided the basis for estimating nucleated cell counts. Clones were sequenced by immunoSEQ multiplex PCR, and TCRdb holds only the in-frame ones, with some missing. That table furnishes V, J and clone size, whereas the DNA furnished D and trimming. This table holds approximately 240,000 clones, nearly 85% found once. Germline CDR1 and CDR2: MDHEN and SYDVKM. V lost 5 bases to trimming and J lost 1 base, with 12 bases between them. CDR3 length: 15 amino acids. The chain combines TRBV28 with TRBJ1-5; possible D gene TRBD1, 6 bases. The specimen sequenced was peripheral blood. This sequence was found in a human donor in a cohort sampled during active COVID-19. The CDR3 nucleotides read TGTGCCAGCAGTCCGTACAGGGCAAGCAATCAGCCCCAGCATTTT. Translation gives CASSPYRASNQPQHF.